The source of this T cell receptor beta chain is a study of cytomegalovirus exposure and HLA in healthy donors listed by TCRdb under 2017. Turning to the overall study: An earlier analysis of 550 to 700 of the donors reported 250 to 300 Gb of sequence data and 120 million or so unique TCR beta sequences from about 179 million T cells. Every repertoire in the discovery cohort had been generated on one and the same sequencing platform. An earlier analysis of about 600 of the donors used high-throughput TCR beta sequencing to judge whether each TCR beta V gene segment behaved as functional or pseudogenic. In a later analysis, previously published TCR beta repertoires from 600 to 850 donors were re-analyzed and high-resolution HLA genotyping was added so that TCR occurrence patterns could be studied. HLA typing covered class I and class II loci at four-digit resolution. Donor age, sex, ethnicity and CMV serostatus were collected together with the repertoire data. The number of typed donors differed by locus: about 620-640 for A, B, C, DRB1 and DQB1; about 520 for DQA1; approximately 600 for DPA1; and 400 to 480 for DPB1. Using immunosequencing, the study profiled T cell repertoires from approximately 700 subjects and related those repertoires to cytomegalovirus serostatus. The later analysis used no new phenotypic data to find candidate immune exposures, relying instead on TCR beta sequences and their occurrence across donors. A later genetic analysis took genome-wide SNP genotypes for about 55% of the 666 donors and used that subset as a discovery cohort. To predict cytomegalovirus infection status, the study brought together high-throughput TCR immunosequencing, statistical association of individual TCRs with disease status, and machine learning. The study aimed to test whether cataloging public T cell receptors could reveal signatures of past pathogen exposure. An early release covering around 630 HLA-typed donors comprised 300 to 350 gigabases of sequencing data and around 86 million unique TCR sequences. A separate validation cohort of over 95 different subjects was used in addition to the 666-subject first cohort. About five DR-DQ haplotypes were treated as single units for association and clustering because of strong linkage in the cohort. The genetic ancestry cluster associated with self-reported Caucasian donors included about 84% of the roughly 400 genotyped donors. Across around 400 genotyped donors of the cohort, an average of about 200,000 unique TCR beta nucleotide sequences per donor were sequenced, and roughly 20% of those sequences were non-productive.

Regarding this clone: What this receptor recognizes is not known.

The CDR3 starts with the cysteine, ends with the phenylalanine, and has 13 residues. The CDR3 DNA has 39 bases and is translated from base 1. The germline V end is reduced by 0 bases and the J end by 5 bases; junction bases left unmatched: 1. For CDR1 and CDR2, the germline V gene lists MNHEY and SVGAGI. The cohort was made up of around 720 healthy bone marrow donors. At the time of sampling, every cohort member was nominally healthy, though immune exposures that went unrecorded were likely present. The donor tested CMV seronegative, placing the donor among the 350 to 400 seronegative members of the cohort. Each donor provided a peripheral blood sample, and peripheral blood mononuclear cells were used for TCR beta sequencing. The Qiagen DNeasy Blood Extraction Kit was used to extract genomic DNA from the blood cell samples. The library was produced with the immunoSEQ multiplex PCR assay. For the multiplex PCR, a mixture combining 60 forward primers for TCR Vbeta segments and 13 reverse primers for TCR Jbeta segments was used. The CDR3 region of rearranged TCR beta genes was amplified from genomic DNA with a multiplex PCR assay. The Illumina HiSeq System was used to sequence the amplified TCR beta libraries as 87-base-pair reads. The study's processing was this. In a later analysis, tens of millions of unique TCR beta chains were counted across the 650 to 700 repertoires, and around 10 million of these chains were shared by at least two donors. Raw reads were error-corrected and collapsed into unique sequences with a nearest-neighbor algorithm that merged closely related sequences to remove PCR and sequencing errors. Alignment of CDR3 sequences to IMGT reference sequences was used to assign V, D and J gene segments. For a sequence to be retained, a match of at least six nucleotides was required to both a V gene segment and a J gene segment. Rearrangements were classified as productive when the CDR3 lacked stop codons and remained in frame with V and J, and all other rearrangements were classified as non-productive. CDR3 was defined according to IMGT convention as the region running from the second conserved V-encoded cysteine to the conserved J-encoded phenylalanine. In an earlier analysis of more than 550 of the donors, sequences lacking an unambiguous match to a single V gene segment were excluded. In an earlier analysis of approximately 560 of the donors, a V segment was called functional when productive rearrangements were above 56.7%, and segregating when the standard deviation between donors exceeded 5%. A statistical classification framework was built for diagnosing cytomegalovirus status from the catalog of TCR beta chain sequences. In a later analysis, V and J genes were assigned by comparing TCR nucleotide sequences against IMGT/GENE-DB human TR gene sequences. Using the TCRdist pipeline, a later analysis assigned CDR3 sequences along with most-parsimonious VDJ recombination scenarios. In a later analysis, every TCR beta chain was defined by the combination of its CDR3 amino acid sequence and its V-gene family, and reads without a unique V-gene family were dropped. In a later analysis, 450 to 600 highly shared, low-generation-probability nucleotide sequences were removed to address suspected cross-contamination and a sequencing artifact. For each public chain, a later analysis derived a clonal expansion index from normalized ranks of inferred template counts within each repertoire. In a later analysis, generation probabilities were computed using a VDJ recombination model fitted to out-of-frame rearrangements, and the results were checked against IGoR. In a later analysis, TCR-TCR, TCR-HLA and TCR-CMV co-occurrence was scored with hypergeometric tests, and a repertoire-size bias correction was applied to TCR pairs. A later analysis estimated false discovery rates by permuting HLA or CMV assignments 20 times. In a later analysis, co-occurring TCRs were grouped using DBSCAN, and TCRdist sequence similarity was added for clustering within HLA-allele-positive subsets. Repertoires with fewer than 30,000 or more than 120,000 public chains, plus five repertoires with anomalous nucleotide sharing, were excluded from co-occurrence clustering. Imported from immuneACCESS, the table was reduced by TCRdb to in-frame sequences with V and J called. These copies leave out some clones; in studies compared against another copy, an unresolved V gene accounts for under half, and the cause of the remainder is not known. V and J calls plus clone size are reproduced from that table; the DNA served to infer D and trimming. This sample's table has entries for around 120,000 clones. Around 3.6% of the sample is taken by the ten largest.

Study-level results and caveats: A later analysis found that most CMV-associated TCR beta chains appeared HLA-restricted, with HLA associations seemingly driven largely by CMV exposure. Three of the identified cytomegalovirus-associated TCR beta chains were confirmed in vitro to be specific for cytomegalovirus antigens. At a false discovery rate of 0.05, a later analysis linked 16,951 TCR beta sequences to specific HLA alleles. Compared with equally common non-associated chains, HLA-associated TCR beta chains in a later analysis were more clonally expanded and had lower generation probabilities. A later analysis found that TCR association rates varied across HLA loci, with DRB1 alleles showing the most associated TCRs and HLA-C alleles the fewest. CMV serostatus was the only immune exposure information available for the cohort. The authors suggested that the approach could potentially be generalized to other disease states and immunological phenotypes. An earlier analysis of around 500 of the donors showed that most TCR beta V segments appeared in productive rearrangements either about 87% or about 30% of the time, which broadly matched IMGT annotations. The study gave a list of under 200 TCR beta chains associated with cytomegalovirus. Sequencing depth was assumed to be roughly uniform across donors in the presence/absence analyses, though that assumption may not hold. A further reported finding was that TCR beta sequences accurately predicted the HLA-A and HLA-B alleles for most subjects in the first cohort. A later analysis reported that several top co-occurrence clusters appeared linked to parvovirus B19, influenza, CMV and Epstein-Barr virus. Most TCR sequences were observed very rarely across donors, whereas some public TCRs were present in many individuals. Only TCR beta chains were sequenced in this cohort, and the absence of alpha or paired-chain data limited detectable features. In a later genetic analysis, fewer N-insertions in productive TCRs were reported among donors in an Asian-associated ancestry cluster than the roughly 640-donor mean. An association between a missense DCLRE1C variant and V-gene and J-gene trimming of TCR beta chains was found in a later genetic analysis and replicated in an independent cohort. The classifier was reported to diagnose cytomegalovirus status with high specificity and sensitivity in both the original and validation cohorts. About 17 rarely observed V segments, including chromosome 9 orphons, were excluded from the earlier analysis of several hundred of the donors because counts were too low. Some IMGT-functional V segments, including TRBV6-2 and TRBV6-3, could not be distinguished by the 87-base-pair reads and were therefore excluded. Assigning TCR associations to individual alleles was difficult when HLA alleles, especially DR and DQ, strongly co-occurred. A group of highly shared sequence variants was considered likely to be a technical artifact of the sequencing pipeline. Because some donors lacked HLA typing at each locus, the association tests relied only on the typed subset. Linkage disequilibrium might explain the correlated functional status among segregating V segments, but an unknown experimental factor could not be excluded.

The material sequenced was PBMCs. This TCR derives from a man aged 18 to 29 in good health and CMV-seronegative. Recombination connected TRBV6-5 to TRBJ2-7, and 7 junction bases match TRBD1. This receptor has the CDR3 CASSYSGGNEQYF. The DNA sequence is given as TGTGCCAGCAGTTACTCAGGGGGCAACGAGCAGTACTTC.